This T cell receptor (beta chain) originates from a study of blood T cell repertoires in COVID-19. This CDR3 is 13 amino acids long. Germline loops: CDR1 SQVTM, CDR2 ANQGSEA. Trimming cost V 3 bases and J 1 base, with 9 bases left between them. Profiling relied on immunoSEQ multiplex PCR, and the TCRdb table lists in-frame clones only, not all of them. The sample holds around 160,000 clones, about 87% seen once. The gene calls are TRBV29-1 and TRBJ1-2, with D hard to call. The sequencing input was peripheral blood. The origin of this receptor is a man older than 75 with acute or convalescent COVID-19. Here the CDR3 reads CSVEIRSNYGYTF. The CDR3 DNA sequence: TGCAGCGTTGAGATCCGGAGTAACTATGGCTACACCTTC.